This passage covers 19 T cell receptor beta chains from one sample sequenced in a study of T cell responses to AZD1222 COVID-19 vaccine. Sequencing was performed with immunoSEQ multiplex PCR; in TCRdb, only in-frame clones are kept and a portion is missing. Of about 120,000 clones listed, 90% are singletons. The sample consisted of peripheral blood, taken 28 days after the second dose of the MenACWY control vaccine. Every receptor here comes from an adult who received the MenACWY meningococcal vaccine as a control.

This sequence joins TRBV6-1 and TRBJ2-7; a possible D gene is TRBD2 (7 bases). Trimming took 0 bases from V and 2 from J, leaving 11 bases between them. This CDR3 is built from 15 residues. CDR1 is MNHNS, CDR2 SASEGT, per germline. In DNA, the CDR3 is TGTGCCAGCAGTGAAGCGTCGGGGGGCCCCTACGAGCAGTACGTC. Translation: CASSEASGGPYEQYV.

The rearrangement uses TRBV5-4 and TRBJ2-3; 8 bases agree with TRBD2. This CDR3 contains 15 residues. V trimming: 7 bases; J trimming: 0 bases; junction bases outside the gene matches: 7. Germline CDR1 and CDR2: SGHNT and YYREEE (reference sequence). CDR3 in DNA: TGTGCCAGCCTTCAAGCGGGAGTTAGCACAGATACGCAGTATTTT. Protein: CASLQAGVSTDTQYF. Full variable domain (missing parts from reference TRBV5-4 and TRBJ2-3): ETGVTQSPTHLIKTRGQQVTLRCSSQSGHNTVSWYQQALGQGPQFIFQYYREEENGRGNFPPRFSGLQFPNYSSELNVNALELDDSALYLCASLQAGVSTDTQYFGPGTRLTVL.

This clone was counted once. CDR3 sequence reads: CASRMGLAGYEQYF. For the CDR3, the DNA is TGTGCCAGCAGAATGGGACTAGCGGGTTACGAGCAGTACTTC. This chain connects TRBV27 to TRBJ2-7; 12 bases fit TRBD2. Germline lookup yields CDR1 MNHEY and CDR2 SMNVEV (reference sequence). CDR3 size: 14 residues. V shed 6 bases and J 4 bases; nucleotides not matched to a gene: 4.

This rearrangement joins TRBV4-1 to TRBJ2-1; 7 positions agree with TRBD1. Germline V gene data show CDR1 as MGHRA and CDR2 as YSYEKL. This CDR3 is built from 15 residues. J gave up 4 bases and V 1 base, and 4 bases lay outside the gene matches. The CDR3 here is CASSQVPGGYNEQFF. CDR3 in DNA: TGCGCCAGCAGCCAAGTTCCAGGGGGTTACAATGAGCAGTTCTTC.

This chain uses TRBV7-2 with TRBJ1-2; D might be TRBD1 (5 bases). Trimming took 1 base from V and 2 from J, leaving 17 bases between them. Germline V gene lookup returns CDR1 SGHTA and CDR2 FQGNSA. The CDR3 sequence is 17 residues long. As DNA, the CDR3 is TGTGCCAGCAGCTTAGTGGTGCGGGGCAGGGCGAACTATGGCTACACCTTC. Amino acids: CASSLVVRGRANYGYTF.

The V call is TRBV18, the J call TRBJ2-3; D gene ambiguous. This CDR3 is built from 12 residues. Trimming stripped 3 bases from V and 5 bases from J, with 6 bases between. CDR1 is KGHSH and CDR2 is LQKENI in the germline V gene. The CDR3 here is CASSPTQDTQYF. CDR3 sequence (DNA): TGTGCCAGCTCACCCACCCAAGATACGCAGTATTTT.

The CDR3 is CASRPPGQGSSYEQYF. CDR3 bases: TGTGCCAGCAGACCTCCAGGACAGGGATCTTCCTACGAGCAGTACTTC. The chain recombines TRBV7-9 with TRBJ2-7; TRBD1 matches at 8 bases. The CDR3 has 16 amino acids. The germline V gene has CDR1 SEHNR and CDR2 FQNEAQ (reference sequence). The ends lost 6 bases at V and 1 base at J; junction bases unmatched: 11.

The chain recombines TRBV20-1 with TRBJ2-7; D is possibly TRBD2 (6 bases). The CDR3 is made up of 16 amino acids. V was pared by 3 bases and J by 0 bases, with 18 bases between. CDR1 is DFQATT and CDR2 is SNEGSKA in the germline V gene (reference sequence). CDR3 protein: CSASGAPGRSSYEQYF. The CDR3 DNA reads TGCAGTGCTAGTGGGGCCCCCGGGAGAAGCTCCTACGAGCAGTACTTC.

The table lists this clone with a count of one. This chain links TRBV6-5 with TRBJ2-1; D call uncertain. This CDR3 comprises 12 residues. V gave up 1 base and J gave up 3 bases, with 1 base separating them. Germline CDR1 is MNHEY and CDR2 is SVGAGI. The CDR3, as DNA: TGTGCCAGCAGTTACTACTACAATGAGCAGTTCTTC. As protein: CASSYYYNEQFF.

CDR3 coding DNA: TGTGCCAGCAGTGAAGCGCAGGGATTTAATGAAAAACTGTTTTTT. Translating gives CASSEAQGFNEKLFF. The chain carries TRBV2 and TRBJ1-4; TRBD1 is a possible D gene (5 bases). The V end was cut by 0 bases, the J end by 4 bases, with 9 bases between. There are 15 residues in the CDR3. Germline V gene data show CDR1 as SNHLY and CDR2 as FYNNEI. The entire variable domain, with the rest obtained from reference TRBV2 and TRBJ1-4, is as follows: EPEVTQTPSHQVTQMGQEVILRCVPISNHLYFYWYRQILGQKVEFLVSFYNNEISEKSEIFDDQFSVERPDGSNFTLKIRSTKLEDSAMYFCASSEAQGFNEKLFFGSGTQLSVL.

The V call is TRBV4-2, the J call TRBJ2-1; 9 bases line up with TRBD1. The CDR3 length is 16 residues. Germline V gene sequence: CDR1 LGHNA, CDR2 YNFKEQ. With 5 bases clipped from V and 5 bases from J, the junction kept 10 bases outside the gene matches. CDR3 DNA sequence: TGTGCCAGCAGCTTAGCAGGGACAGGGTCCCACAATGAGCAGTTCTTC. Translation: CASSLAGTGSHNEQFF.

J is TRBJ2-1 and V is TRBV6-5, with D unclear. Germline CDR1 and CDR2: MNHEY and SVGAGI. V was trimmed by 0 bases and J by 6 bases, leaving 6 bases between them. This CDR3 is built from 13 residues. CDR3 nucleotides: TGTGCCAGCAGTTACTCCCCGATCAATGAGCAGTTCTTC. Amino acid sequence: CASSYSPINEQFF.

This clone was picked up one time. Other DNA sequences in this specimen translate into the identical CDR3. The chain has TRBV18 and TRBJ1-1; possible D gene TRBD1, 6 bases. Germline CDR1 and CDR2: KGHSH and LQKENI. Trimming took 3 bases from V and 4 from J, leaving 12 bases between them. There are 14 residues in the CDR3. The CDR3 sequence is CASSPSQGATEAFF. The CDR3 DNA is TGTGCCAGCTCACCCTCACAGGGAGCCACTGAAGCTTTCTTT. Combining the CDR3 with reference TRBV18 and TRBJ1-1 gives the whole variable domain NAGVMQNPRHLVRRRGQEARLRCSPMKGHSHVYWYRQLPEEGLKFMVYLQKENIIDESGMPKERFSAEFPKEGPSILRIQQVVRGDSAAYFCASSPSQGATEAFFGQGTRLTVV.

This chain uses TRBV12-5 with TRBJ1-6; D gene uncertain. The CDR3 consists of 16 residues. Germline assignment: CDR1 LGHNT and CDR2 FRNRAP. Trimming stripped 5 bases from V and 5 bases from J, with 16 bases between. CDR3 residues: CASGPRGEGHNSPLHF. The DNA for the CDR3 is TGTGCTAGTGGTCCGCGCGGGGAAGGGCATAATTCACCCCTCCACTTT.

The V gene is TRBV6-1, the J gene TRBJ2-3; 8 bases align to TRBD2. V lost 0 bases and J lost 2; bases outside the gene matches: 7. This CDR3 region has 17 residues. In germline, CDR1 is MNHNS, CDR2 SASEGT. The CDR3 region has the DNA TGTGCCAGCAGTGAAGCGCTGTTCGGGGGGGTCACAGATACGCAGTATTTT. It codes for CASSEALFGGVTDTQYF.

Written as DNA, the CDR3 is TGTGCCAGTAGCGGACTAGCGGGAGGCAATGAGCAGTTCTTC. Translation: CASSGLAGGNEQFF. The rearrangement links TRBV19 to TRBJ2-1, with 14 positions matching TRBD2. V shed 6 bases and J 6 bases; nucleotides not matched to a gene: 1. CDR3 length: 14 residues. Per germline, CDR1 LNHDA and CDR2 SQIVND (reference sequence).

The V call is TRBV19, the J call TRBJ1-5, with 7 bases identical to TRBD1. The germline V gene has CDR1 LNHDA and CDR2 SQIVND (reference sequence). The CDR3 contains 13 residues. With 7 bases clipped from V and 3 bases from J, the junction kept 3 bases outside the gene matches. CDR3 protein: CASKGQYNQPQHF. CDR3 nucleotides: TGTGCCAGTAAGGGACAGTACAATCAGCCCCAGCATTTT. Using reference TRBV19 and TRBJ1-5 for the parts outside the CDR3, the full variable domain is DGGITQSPKYLFRKEGQNVTLSCEQNLNHDAMYWYRQDPGQGLRLIYYSQIVNDFQKGDIAEGYSVSREKKESFPLTVTSAQKNPTAFYLCASKGQYNQPQHFGDGTRLSIL.

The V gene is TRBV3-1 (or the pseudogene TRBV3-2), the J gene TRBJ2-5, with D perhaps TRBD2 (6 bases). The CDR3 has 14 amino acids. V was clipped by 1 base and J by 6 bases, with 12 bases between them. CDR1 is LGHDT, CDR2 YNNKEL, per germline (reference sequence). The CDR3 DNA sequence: TGTGCCAGCAGCCAAGGAATAGGGAGGAAGACCCAGTACTTC. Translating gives CASSQGIGRKTQYF.

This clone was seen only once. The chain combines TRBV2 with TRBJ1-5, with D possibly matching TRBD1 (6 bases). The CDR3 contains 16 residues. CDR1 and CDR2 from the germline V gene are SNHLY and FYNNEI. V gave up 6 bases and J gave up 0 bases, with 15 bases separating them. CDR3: CASRALGGNSNQPQHF. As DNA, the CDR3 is TGTGCCAGCAGGGCCTTAGGGGGTAATAGCAATCAGCCCCAGCATTTT.